This T cell receptor (beta chain) was profiled in a study of shared clonotypes between healthy human individuals. This clone was found a few times. The antigen is not known. Naive CD4+ cells were CD45RA-selected; the remaining cells were memory. Broader study findings: Among the subsets, naive ones generally showed larger estimated richness than memory ones. Several donors held about 5.1% of naive CD4 clonotypes in common.

Researchers divided each subset's genomic DNA evenly across several immunoSEQ plates. The repertoire was sequenced with immunoSEQ multiplex PCR; TCRdb's copy has only in-frame clones and lacks some. The sample has over 950,000 clones, around three quarters seen once. Germline loops: CDR1 MNHEY, CDR2 SVGAGI. The V gene lost 6 bases and the J gene lost 1 base, with 9 bases spanning the gap. The CDR3 is 13 residues long. The sequence derives from a young man in good health. Some clones in this sample may be carry-over from other donors' samples. The chain combines TRBV6-5 with TRBJ1-1; a weak D match, TRBD1 (5 bases). Input material: memory CD4+ T cells from PBMCs. Sample subset: CD45RA-negative fraction. CDR3 DNA sequence: TGTGCCAGCAGGGTGAGGGGGAACACTGAAGCTTTCTTT. Translating it yields CASRVRGNTEAFF.